This TCR beta chain stems from a study of OX40 agonist ivuxolimab in advanced cancers. The study, taken as a whole, reports: Circulating CD4+ and CD8+ T cells showed clonal expansion by week 6 at 0.1 to 3.0 mg/kg. Some nonresponders likewise displayed low normalized T-cell clonal expansion. Researchers report that CD8+ T cells had, on average, more expanded clones than CD4+.

TCRdb keeps only in-frame clones here, not all; method: immunoSEQ multiplex PCR. This table holds tens of thousands of clones, 83% found once. Points on this clone: Its antigen is undetermined.

The CDR3 runs to 13 residues. Germline-derived CDR1 and CDR2 are SGDLS and YYNGEE. Unmatched junction bases numbered 7, after V lost 5 bases and J lost 7 bases. This receptor was taken from an adult with an advanced solid tumor such as melanoma, head and neck, liver or kidney cancer. The genes are TRBV9 and TRBJ2-5; 8 nucleotides agree with TRBD1. The sample here was CD4+ or CD8+ T cells sorted from blood, taken in a trial of the OX40 agonist ivuxolimab. CDR3 coding DNA: TGTGCCAGCAGTCGGGGACAGGAGGGGACCCAGTACTTC. It specifies CASSRGQEGTQYF. Based on the CDR3 plus reference TRBV9 and TRBJ2-5, the full variable domain is DSGVTQTPKHLITATGQRVTLRCSPRSGDLSVYWYQQSLDQGLQFLIQYYNGEERAKGNILERFSAQQFPDLHSELNLSSLELGDSALYFCASSRGQEGTQYFGPGTRLLVL.